The 6 T cell receptor beta chains in this list originate from one sample, sequenced in a study of chemoradiotherapy in HPV16-positive cancers. Assay: immunoSEQ multiplex PCR; the TCRdb copy retains only in-frame clones and omits some. This sample has tens of thousands of clones, with around 77% found just once. The specimen comprised blood, sampled from a patient who underwent chemoradiotherapy. The receptor source for this set is a human donor with HPV-associated anogenital cancer.

V gene TRBV18 combines with J gene TRBJ2-3; D not certain. The CDR3 covers 16 residues. Germline CDR1 KGHSH, CDR2 LQKENI. The germline V and J ends were trimmed by 0 bases and 2 bases, with 12 bases remaining between them. The DNA for the CDR3 is TGTGCCAGCTCACCACCACACGATTATTACACAGATACGCAGTATTTT. Translating it yields CASSPPHDYYTDTQYF. Using reference TRBV18 and TRBJ2-3 for the parts outside the CDR3, the full variable domain is NAGVMQNPRHLVRRRGQEARLRCSPMKGHSHVYWYRQLPEEGLKFMVYLQKENIIDESGMPKERFSAEFPKEGPSILRIQQVVRGDSAAYFCASSPPHDYYTDTQYFGPGTRLTVL.

Here the CDR3 reads CASSSFSSEYNEQFF. The DNA of the CDR3 is TGTGCCAGCAGCAGCTTTTCTAGCGAGTACAATGAGCAGTTCTTC. The chain links TRBV7-2 to TRBJ2-1; D is possibly TRBD2 (6 bases). The ends were cut back, 5 bases at V and 4 bases at J, with 15 bases in the middle. Germline CDR1 is SGHTA and CDR2 is FQGNSA. The CDR3 contains 15 residues.

V usage is TRBV9 and J usage is TRBJ2-1; 8 nucleotides agree with TRBD1. There are 13 residues in the CDR3. Germline CDR1 SGDLS, CDR2 YYNGEE. With V trimmed by 7 bases and J by 7 bases, 7 bases remained unmatched. CDR3: CASARDRSNEQFF. As DNA, the CDR3 is TGTGCCAGCGCTAGGGACAGGAGTAATGAGCAGTTCTTC.

The rearrangement uses TRBV28 and TRBJ1-6; 9 bases are a match to TRBD1. Germline V lookup: CDR1 MDHEN, CDR2 SYDVKM. V trimming: 8 bases; J trimming: 8 bases; junction bases outside the gene matches: 4. The CDR3 extends over 13 amino acids. The CDR3 sequence: CASRDRDYSPLHF. In nucleotides, the CDR3 is TGTGCCAGCCGGGACAGGGACTATTCACCCCTCCACTTT.

The CDR3 loop reads CASSVDGSSYGYTF. The CDR3 DNA is TGTGCCAGCAGCGTAGATGGCAGTAGCTATGGCTACACCTTC. This rearrangement joins TRBV9 to TRBJ1-2; unclear D gene. The CDR3 runs to 14 residues. Trimming pared 0 bases from V and 4 bases from J, leaving 10 bases between. Germline V gives CDR1 SGDLS, CDR2 YYNGEE.

There are a few counts of this clone. This sequence joins TRBV7-9 and TRBJ1-6; 10 bases agree with TRBD1. Trimming at V came to 5 bases and at J to 8 bases, leaving 6 bases not matched to a gene. The CDR3 length is 15 residues. Looked up from germline, CDR1 is SEHNR and CDR2 is FQNEAQ (reference sequence). CDR3 residues: CASSLPGQGYSPLHF. The CDR3 DNA sequence: TGTGCCAGCAGCCTGCCGGGACAGGGGTATTCACCCCTCCACTTT. The full variable domain, completed using reference TRBV7-9 and TRBJ1-6, is DTGVSQNPRHKITKRGQNVTFRCDPISEHNRLYWYRQTLGQGPEFLTYFQNEAQLEKSRLLSDRFSAERPKGSFSTLEIQRTEQGDSAMYLCASSLPGQGYSPLHFGNGTRLTVT.